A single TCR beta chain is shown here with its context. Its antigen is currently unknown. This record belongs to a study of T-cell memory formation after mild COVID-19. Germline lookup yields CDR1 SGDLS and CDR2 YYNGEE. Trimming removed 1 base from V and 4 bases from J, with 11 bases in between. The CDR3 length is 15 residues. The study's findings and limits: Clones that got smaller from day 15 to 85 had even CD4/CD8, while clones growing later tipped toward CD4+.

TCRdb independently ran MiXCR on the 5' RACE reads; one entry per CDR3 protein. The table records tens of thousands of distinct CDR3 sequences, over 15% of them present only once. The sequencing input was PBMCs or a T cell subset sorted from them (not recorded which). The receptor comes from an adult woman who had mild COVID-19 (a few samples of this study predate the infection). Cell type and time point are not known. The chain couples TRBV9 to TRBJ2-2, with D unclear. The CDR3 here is CASSVSTASTGELFF. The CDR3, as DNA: TGTGCCAGCAGCGTATCAACAGCGAGCACCGGGGAGCTGTTTTTT.